This TCR beta chain was sequenced during a study of T-cell memory formation after mild COVID-19. As to this clonotype: The antigen is not known.

Trimming took off 2 bases at V and 0 bases at J, with 10 bases between the two ends. The germline CDR1 and CDR2 sequences are MNHEY and SVGAGI. This CDR3 has 15 amino acids. TCR alpha and TCR beta cDNA libraries with sample barcodes and UMIs came from 5'RACE using constant-segment primers. One entry per CDR3 protein results from TCRdb running MiXCR on the 5' RACE reads. Of 560,000 or so distinct CDR3 sequences in the sample, 17% were seen once. Study conclusions and caveats: Contracting clones from day 15 to 85 had balanced CD4/CD8; later expanders favoured CD4+.

The chain carries TRBV6-5 and TRBJ1-1; D not certain. This receptor was taken from an adult woman who had mild COVID-19 (a few samples of this study predate the infection). Cell type and time point are not known. The sequenced sample was PBMCs or a T cell subset sorted from them (not recorded which). The CDR3 DNA is TGTGCCAGCAGTTACGGTAGGCCCCTGAACACTGAAGCTTTCTTT. Protein: CASSYGRPLNTEAFF.